A single sample gave rise to the 4 T cell receptor beta chains below, sequenced in a study of OX40 agonist ivuxolimab in advanced cancers. Profiling relied on immunoSEQ multiplex PCR, and the TCRdb table lists in-frame clones only, not all of them. The sample shows just over 80,000 clones, around nine tenths of them seen only once. The material was CD4+ or CD8+ T cells sorted from blood, obtained in a trial of the OX40 agonist ivuxolimab. Receptors were obtained from an adult with an advanced solid tumor such as melanoma, head and neck, liver or kidney cancer.

This sequence joins TRBV5-8 and TRBJ1-2; D possibly corresponds to TRBD1 (5 bases). This CDR3 spans 17 amino acids. Trimming stripped 3 bases from V and 1 base from J, with 19 bases between. CDR1 SGHTS and CDR2 YDEGEE come from the germline V gene. The DNA for the CDR3 is TGTGCCAGCAGCTCCCTCAGGGATTATTTAAGTAACTATGGCTACACCTTC. It specifies CASSSLRDYLSNYGYTF.

The chain joins TRBV4-3 to TRBJ1-4; TRBD1 might be the D (5 bases). CDR3 length: 16 amino acids. V was clipped by 1 base and J by 3 bases, with 12 bases between them. Germline lookup yields CDR1 LGHNA and CDR2 YSLEER. The chain's CDR3 is CASSQGSPGANEKLFF. The CDR3 DNA is TGCGCCAGCAGCCAAGGGTCTCCGGGGGCTAATGAAAAACTGTTTTTT.

This chain joins TRBV29-1 and TRBJ2-2, with 9 bases identical to TRBD1. Germline V gives CDR1 SQVTM, CDR2 ANQGSEA. The CDR3 runs 13 residues. V was clipped by 6 bases and J by 6 bases; unmatched bases: 5. CDR3 sequence: CSVQWTGAGELFF. The CDR3 region has the DNA TGCAGCGTCCAGTGGACAGGGGCCGGGGAGCTGTTTTTT.

The chain carries TRBV5-1 and TRBJ2-5; tentative D call: TRBD2 (6 bases). The CDR3 is 14 amino acids. The V gene lost 2 bases and the J gene lost 4 bases, with 12 bases spanning the gap. Germline CDR1 is SGHRS and CDR2 is YFSETQ. The CDR3 here is CASSFDGGLETQYF. CDR3 coding DNA: TGCGCCAGCAGCTTTGACGGAGGGTTAGAGACCCAGTACTTC.